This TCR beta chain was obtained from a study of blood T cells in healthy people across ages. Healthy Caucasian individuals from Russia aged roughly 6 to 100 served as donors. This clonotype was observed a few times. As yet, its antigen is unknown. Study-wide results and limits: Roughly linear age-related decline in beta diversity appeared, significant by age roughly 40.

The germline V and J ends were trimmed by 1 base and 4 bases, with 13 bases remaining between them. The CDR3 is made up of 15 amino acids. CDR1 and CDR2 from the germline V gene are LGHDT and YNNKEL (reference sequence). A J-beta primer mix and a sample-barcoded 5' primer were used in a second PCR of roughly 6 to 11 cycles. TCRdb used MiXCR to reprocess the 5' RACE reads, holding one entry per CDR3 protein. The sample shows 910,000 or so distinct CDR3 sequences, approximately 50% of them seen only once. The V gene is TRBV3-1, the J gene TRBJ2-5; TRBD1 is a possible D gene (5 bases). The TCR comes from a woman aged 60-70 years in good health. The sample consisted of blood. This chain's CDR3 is CASSQVGRGSETQYF. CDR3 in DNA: TGTGCCAGCAGCCAAGTGGGTAGGGGCTCAGAGACCCAGTACTTC.